Shown below are 2 T cell receptor beta chains from a single sample sequenced in a study of T cell repertoires in cytomegalovirus infection. Antigens of these TCRs are unknown. TCRdb re-called the reads with MiXCR, one entry per CDR3 protein. Seen here are some 500,000 distinct CDR3 sequences, 33% observed once, and the top ten hold roughly a sixth. This specimen was cultured PBMCs, taken from culture after CMV antigen stimulation. These receptors all stem from a human donor in good health (CMV status not recorded). Some clones in this sample may be carry-over from other donors' samples.

This clonotype was counted only a few times. The chain joins TRBV12-5 to TRBJ2-1; D is unclear. Germline-derived CDR1 and CDR2 are LGHNT and FRNRAP. Trimming took off 1 base at V and 9 bases at J, with 13 bases between the two ends. The CDR3 loop spans 14 amino acids. CDR3 coding DNA: TGTGCTAGTGGTTTGGGCCTAGGTCGCGGTGAGCAGTTCTTC. This translates into CASGLGLGRGEQFF.

The rearrangement joins TRBV7-9 to TRBJ2-1, with D possibly being TRBD1 or TRBD2 (5 bases each). The CDR3 contains 16 residues. Germline CDR1 and CDR2: SEHNR and FQNEAQ (reference sequence). V was shortened by 5 bases and J by 9 bases, with 23 bases between the two germline ends. CDR3 in amino acids: CASSHEGTSWVGEQFF. CDR3 sequence (DNA): TGTGCCAGCAGCCACGAGGGGACCTCCTGGGTGGGTGAGCAGTTCTTC.